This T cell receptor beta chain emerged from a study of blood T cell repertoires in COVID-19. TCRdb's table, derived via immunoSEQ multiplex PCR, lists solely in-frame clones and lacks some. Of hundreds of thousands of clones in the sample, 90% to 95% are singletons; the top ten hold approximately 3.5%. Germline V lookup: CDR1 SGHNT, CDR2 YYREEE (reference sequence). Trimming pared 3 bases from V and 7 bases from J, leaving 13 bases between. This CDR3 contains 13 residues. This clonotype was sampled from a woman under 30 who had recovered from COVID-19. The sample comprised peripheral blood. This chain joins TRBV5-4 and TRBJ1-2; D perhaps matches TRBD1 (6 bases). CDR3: CASSSPGGGGYTF. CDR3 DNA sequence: TGTGCCAGCAGCTCCCCGGGGGGCGGTGGCTACACCTTC.